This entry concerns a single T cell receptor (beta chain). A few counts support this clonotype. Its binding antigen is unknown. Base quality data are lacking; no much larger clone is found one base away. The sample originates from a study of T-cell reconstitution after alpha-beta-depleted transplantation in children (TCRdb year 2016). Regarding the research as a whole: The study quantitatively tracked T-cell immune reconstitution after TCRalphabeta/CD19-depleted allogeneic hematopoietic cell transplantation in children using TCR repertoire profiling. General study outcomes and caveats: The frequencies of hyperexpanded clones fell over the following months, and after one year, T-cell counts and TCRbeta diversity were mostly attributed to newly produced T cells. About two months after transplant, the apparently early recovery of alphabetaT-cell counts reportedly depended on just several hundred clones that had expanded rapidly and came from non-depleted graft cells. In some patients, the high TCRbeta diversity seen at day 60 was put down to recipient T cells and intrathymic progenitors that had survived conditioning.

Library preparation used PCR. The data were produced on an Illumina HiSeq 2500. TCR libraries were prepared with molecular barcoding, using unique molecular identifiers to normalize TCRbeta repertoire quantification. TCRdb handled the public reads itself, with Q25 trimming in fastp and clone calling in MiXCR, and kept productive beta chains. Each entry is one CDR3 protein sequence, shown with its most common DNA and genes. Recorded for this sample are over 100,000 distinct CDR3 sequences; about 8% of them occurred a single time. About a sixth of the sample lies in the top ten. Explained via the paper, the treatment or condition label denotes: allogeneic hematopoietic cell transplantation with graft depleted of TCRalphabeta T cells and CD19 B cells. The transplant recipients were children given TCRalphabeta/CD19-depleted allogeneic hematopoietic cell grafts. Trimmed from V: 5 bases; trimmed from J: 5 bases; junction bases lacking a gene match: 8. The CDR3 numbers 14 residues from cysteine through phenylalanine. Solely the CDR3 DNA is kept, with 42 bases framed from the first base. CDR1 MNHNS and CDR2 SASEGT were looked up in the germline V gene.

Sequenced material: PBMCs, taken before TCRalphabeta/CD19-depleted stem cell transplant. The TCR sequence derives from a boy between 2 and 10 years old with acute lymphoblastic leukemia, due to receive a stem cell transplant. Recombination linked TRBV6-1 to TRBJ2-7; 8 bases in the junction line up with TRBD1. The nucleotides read TGTGCCAGCAGTCCGGGACAGGACGTCCACGAGCAGTACTTC. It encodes CASSPGQDVHEQYF.